This T cell receptor (beta chain) was documented in a study of blood T cells in healthy people across ages. General study findings and limits: Older age coincided with a roughly linear decline in TCR beta diversity per million T cells.

The donors, all healthy, were Caucasians living in Russia, aged about 6 to 100. Worth noting for this clonotype: As yet, its antigen is unknown.

Germline CDR1 MNHNS, CDR2 SASEGT. V gave up 4 bases and J gave up 2 bases; unmatched junction bases: 6. The CDR3 runs 15 residues. Together with a sample-barcoded 5' primer, a J-beta primer mix was included in a second PCR lasting about 7 to 12 cycles. One entry per CDR3 protein results from TCRdb running MiXCR on the 5' RACE reads. The sample records 910,000 or so distinct CDR3 sequences, roughly half being singletons. The clonotype originates from a woman between 55 and 75 years old in good health. What was sequenced was blood. The genes are TRBV6-1 and TRBJ2-3; 7 nucleotides agree with TRBD1. In DNA form, the CDR3 reads TGTGCCAGCAGTGCACGAGGGACAGCCACAGATACGCAGTATTTT. Amino acids: CASSARGTATDTQYF.